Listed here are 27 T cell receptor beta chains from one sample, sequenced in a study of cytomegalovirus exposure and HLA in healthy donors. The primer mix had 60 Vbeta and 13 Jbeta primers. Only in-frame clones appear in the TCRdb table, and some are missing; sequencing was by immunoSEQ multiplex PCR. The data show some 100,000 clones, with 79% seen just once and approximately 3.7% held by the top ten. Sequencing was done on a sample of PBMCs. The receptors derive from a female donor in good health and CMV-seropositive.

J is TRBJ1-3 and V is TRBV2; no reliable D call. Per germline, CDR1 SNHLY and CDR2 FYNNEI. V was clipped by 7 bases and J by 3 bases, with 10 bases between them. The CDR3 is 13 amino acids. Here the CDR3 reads CASIILSGNTIYF. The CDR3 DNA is TGTGCCAGCATCATCCTCAGTGGAAACACCATATATTTT.

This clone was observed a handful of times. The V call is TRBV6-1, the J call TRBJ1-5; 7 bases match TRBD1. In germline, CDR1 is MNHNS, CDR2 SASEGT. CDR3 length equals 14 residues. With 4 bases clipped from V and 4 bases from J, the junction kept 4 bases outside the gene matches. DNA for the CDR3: TGTGCCAGCAGTGGCCAGACAGGGAATCAGCCCCAGCATTTT. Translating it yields CASSGQTGNQPQHF.

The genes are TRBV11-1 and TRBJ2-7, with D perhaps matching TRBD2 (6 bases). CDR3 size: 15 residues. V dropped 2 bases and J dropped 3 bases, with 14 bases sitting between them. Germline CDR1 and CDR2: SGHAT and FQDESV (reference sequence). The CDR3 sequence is CASSLTTSGVYEQYF. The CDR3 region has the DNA TGTGCCAGCAGCTTAACTACCTCGGGGGTCTACGAGCAGTACTTC.

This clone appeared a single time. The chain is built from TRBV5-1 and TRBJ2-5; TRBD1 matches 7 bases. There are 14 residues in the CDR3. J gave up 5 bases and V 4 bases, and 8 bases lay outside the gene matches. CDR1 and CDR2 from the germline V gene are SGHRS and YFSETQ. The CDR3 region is CASSPDRPQETQYF. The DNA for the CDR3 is TGCGCCAGCAGCCCGGACAGGCCACAGGAGACCCAGTACTTC.

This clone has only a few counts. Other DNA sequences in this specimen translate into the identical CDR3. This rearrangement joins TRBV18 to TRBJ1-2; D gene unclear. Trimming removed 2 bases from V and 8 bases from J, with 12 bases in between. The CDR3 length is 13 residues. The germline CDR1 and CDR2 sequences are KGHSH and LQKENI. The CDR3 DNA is TGTGCCAGCTCACCAGGCCGGAGTGGAGGCTACACCTTC. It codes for CASSPGRSGGYTF.

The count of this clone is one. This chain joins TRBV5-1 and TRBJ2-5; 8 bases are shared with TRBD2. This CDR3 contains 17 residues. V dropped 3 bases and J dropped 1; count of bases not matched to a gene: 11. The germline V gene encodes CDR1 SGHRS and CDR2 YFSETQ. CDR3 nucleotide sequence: TGCGCCAGCAGCTCGGGGACTAGAGGAGGGGGCCAAGAGACCCAGTACTTC. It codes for CASSSGTRGGGQETQYF.

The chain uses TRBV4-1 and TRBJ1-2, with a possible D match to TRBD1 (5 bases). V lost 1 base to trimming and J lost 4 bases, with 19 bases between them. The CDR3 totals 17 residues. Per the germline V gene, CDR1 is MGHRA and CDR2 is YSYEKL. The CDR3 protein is CASSQGGGRTSRYGYTF. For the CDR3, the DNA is TGCGCCAGCAGCCAAGGGGGCGGTAGAACGAGCCGCTATGGCTACACCTTC.

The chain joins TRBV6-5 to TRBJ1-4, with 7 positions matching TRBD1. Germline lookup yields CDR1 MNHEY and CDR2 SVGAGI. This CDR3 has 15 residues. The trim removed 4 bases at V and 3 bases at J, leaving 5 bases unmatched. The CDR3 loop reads CASSSPGQPNEKLFF. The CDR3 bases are TGTGCCAGCAGTTCCCCGGGACAGCCTAATGAAAAACTGTTTTTT.

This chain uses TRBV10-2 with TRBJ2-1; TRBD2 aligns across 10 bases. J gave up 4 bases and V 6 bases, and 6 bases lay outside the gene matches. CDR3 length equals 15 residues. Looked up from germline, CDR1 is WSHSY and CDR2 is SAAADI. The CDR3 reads CASSVRTSGYNEQFF. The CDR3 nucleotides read TGCGCCAGCAGCGTAAGGACTAGCGGTTACAATGAGCAGTTCTTC.

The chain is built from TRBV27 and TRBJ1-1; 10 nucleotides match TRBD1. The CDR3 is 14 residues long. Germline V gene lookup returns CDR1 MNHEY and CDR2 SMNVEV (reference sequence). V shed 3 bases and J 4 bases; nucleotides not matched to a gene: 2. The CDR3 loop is CASSLGQGSTEAFF. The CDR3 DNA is TGTGCCAGCAGTTTGGGACAGGGGAGCACTGAAGCTTTCTTT.

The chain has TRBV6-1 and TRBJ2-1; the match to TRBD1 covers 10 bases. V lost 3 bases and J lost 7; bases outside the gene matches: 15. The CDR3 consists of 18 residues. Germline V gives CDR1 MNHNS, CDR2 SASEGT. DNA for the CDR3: TGTGCCAGCAGTGACTACCCGACGGGACAGGGGTCTAGAAATGAGCAGTTCTTC. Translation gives CASSDYPTGQGSRNEQFF.

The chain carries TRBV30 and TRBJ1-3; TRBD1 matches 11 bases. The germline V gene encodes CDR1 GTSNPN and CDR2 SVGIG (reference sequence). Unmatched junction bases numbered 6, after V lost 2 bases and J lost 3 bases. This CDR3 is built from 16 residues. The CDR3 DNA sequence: TGTGCCTGGAGTACTCCGGGACAGGGGGGTGGAAACACCATATATTTT. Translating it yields CAWSTPGQGGGNTIYF.

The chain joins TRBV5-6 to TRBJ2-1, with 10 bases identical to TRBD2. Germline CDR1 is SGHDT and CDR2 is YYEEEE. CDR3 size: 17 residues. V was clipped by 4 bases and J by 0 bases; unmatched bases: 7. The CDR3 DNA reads TGTGCCAGCAGCCTCCTAGCGGGAGTCTCCTCCTACAATGAGCAGTTCTTC. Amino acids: CASSLLAGVSSYNEQFF.

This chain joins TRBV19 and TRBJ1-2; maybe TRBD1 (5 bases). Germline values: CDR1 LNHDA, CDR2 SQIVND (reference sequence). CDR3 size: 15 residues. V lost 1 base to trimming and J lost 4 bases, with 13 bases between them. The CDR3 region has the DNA TGTGCCAGTAGTATAGCTCAGGGTGCCCGCTATGGCTACACCTTC. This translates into CASSIAQGARYGYTF.

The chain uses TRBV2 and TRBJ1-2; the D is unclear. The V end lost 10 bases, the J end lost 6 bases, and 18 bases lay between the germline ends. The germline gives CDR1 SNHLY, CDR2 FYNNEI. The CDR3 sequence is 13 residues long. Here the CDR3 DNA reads TGTGCCACCCCCTCCCGGGATGCCAATGGCTACACCTTC. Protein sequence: CATPSRDANGYTF.

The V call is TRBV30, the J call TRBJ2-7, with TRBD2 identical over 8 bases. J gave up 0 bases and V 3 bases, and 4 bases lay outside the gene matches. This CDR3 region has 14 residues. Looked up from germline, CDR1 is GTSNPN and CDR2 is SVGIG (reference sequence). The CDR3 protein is CAWSRGGISYEQYF. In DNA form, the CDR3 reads TGTGCCTGGAGCCGGGGGGGCATCTCCTACGAGCAGTACTTC. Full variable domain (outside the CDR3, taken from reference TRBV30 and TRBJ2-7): SQTIHQWPATLVQPVGSPLSLECTVEGTSNPNLYWYRQAAGRGLQLLFYSVGIGQISSEVPQNLSASRPQDRQFILSSKKLLLSDSGFYLCAWSRGGISYEQYFGPGTRLTVT.

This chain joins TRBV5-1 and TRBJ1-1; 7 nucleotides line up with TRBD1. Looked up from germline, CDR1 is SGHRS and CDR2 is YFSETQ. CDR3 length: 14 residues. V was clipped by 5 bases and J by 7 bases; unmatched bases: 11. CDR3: CASRDDREGFEAFF. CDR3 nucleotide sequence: TGCGCCAGCAGGGACGACAGGGAAGGATTTGAAGCTTTCTTT.

The CDR3 protein is CASSVEVLTNEQFF. As DNA, the CDR3 is TGTGCCAGCAGCGTGGAGGTTTTAACTAATGAGCAGTTCTTC. The chain is built from TRBV6-5 and TRBJ2-1; perhaps TRBD2 as D (5 bases). Trimming shortened V by 6 bases and J by 7 bases, and 16 bases separated the two germline ends. Germline V CDR1 and CDR2: MNHEY, SVGAGI. The CDR3 sequence is 14 residues long.

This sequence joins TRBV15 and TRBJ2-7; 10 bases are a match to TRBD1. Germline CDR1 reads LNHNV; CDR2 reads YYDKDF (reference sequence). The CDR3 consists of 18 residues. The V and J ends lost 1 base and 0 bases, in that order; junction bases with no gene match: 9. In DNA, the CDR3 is TGTGCCACCAGCAGAGGGCGGGACAGGGGTTCCCTCTCCTACGAGCAGTACTTC. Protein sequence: CATSRGRDRGSLSYEQYF.

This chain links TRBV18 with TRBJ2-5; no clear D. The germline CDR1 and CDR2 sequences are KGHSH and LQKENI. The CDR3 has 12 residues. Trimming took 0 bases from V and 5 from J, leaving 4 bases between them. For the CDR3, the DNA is TGTGCCAGCTCACCACCGGGCGAGACCCAGTACTTC. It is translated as CASSPPGETQYF.

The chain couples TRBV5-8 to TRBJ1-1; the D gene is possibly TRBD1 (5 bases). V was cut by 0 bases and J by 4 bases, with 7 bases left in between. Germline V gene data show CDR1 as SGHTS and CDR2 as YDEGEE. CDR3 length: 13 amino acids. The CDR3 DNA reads TGTGCCAGCAGCTTGGGGGGACTCACTGAAGCTTTCTTT. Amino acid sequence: CASSLGGLTEAFF. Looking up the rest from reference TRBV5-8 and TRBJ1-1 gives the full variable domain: EAGVTQSPTHLIKTRGQQATLRCSPISGHTSVYWYQQALGLGLQFLLWYDEGEERNRGNFPPRFSGRQFPNYSSELNVNALELEDSALYLCASSLGGLTEAFFGQGTRLTVV.

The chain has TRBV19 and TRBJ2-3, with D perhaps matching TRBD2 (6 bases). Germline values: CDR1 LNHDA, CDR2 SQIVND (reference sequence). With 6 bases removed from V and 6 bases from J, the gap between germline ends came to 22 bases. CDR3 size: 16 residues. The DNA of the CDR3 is TGTGCCAGTAGCCACCGACTAGACCGACAACACGATACGCAGTATTTT. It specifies CASSHRLDRQHDTQYF.

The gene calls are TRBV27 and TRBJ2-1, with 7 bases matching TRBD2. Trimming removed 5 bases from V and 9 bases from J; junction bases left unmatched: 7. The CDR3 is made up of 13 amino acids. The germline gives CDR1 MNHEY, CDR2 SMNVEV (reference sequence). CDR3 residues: CASSPRLAPEQFF. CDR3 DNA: TGTGCCAGCAGTCCGCGACTAGCCCCTGAGCAGTTCTTC.

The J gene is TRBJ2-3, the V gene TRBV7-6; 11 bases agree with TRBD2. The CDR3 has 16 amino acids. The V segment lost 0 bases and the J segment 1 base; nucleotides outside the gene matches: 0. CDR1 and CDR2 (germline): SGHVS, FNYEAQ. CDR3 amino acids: CASSLATSGGTDTQYF. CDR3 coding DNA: TGTGCCAGCAGCTTAGCGACTAGCGGGGGCACAGATACGCAGTATTTT.

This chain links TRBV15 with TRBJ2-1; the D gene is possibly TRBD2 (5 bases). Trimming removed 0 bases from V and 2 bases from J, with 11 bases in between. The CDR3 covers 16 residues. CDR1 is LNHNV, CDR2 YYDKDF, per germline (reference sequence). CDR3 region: CATSRDRTGAYNEQFF. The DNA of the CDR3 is TGTGCCACCAGCAGAGATAGGACCGGGGCCTACAATGAGCAGTTCTTC.

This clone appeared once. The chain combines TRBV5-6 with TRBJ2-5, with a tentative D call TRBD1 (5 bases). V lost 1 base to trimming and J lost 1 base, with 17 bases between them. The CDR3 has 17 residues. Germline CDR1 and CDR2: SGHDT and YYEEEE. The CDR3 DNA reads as TGTGCCAGCAGCTTGTTTGGGGCTGGCGGTGGCCAAGAGACCCAGTACTTC. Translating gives CASSLFGAGGGQETQYF.

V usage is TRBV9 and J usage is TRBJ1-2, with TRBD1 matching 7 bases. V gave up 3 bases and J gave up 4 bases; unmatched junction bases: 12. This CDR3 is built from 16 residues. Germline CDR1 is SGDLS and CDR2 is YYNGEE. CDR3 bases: TGTGCCAGCAGCGCCCAGACAGGGATTGGCTCCTATGGCTACACCTTC. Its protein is CASSAQTGIGSYGYTF.